Presented here are 12 T cell receptor beta chains from one specimen sequenced in a study of T cell repertoires in cytomegalovirus infection. Each CDR3 protein gets one entry after TCRdb re-called the reads with MiXCR. The table shows a few hundred thousand distinct CDR3 sequences, with about 26% occurring only once. Sequenced input: PBMCs. The receptors shown here come from a human donor in good health (CMV status not recorded). Some clones in this sample may be carry-over from other donors' samples.

V gene TRBV6-2 or TRBV6-3 combines with J gene TRBJ1-1, with D unclear. Germline lookup yields CDR1 MNHEY and CDR2 SVGEGT. The CDR3 has 12 residues. V gave up 5 bases and J gave up 7 bases, with 11 bases separating them. The CDR3 DNA reads TGTGCCAGCAGTCAACTCATGGATGAAGCTTTCTTT. Amino acids: CASSQLMDEAFF.

This chain connects TRBV15 to TRBJ2-7; TRBD1 matches at 9 bases. The CDR3 extends over 14 amino acids. Germline CDR1 LNHNV, CDR2 YYDKDF (reference sequence). V was pared by 5 bases and J by 2 bases, with 4 bases of the junction left unmatched. The CDR3 nucleotides read TGTGCCACCAGCCGAAACAGGGGGCCCTACGAGCAGTACGTC. Protein: CATSRNRGPYEQYV.

This clonotype has just a few counts. The chain combines TRBV4-1 with TRBJ2-1; D might be TRBD1 or TRBD2, each matching 6 bases. CDR3 size: 15 residues. The germline V gene has CDR1 MGHRA and CDR2 YSYEKL. Trimming shortened V by 4 bases and J by 5 bases, and 15 bases separated the two germline ends. The chain's CDR3 is CASSPPGAPNNEQFF. As DNA, the CDR3 is TGCGCCAGCAGCCCACCGGGGGCTCCTAACAATGAGCAGTTCTTC.

The chain couples TRBV19 to TRBJ1-1; perhaps TRBD1 as D (5 bases). Germline V gene sequence: CDR1 LNHDA, CDR2 SQIVND (reference sequence). The CDR3 spans 16 residues. V dropped 5 bases and J dropped 0 bases, with 16 bases sitting between them. CDR3 bases: TGTGCCAGTAGTCAGGGTCGGGTTATTATGAACACTGAAGCTTTCTTT. Translation gives CASSQGRVIMNTEAFF.

This clonotype was seen more than once but under ten times. V gene TRBV7-2 combines with J gene TRBJ1-3, with unresolved D. Germline CDR1 reads SGHTA; CDR2 reads FQGNSA. The CDR3 extends over 15 amino acids. The V and J ends lost 2 bases and 0 bases respectively, with 8 bases between them. CDR3 nucleotides: TGTGCCAGCAGCTTATGGGGTCACTCTGGAAACACCATATATTTT. Protein: CASSLWGHSGNTIYF.

This clonotype has ten or more counts. The CDR3 DNA sequence: TGTGCCAGTAGTCGCCCTTCTTTCAATCAGCCCCAGCATTTT. The encoded protein is CASSRPSFNQPQHF. The J gene is TRBJ1-5, the V gene TRBV19; no clear D. CDR1 and CDR2 (germline): LNHDA, SQIVND (reference sequence). With 5 bases removed from V and 3 bases from J, the gap between germline ends came to 11 bases. The CDR3 has 14 amino acids.

This clonotype was seen at least ten times. The J gene is TRBJ2-2, the V gene TRBV7-9, with D hard to call. Trimming shortened V by 2 bases and J by 7 bases, and 5 bases separated the two germline ends. The germline gives CDR1 SEHNR, CDR2 FQNEAQ (reference sequence). The CDR3 runs to 12 residues. The CDR3 loop is CASSLPGGELFF. The DNA of the CDR3 is TGTGCCAGCAGCTTACCTGGCGGGGAGCTGTTTTTT.

V gene TRBV6-1 combines with J gene TRBJ2-1; D possibly matches TRBD1 or TRBD2 (5 bases each). The germline gives CDR1 MNHNS, CDR2 SASEGT. Trimming pared 4 bases from V and 9 bases from J, leaving 16 bases between. This CDR3 has 14 amino acids. The CDR3 sequence: CASSGGRARGEQFF. In DNA, the CDR3 is TGTGCCAGCAGTGGGGGACGGGCAAGGGGTGAGCAGTTCTTC.

The CDR3 loop reads CASGQFGRELGHEQFF. The CDR3, as DNA: TGTGCCAGTGGACAGTTTGGGCGGGAGTTGGGCCATGAGCAGTTCTTC. This chain uses TRBV19 with TRBJ2-1; D is perhaps TRBD2 (7 bases). The V end lost 8 bases, the J end lost 8 bases, and 25 bases lay between the germline ends. The germline CDR1 and CDR2 sequences are LNHDA and SQIVND (reference sequence). The CDR3 extends over 16 amino acids.

This clonotype occurred a few times. CDR3 DNA: TGTGCCAGCAGTTTAGAGATGAAATCTCGCAATGAGCAGTTCTTC. Its translation is CASSLEMKSRNEQFF. The rearrangement uses TRBV12-3 or TRBV12-4 and TRBJ2-1; D unresolved. This CDR3 is built from 15 residues. Trimming shortened V by 1 base and J by 6 bases, and 13 bases separated the two germline ends.

This clonotype was seen many times. The CDR3 bases are TGTGCCAGCAGCTTGGGAGGTCCGAGGAACACTGAAGCTTTCTTT. It codes for CASSLGGPRNTEAFF. The chain has TRBV7-2 and TRBJ1-1; D gene uncertain. Trimming left V 3 bases short and J 1 base short, with 12 bases between. The CDR3 contains 15 residues. From germline, CDR1 is SGHTA and CDR2 FQGNSA.

Concerning this clonotype: A much larger clone differs by one base, so this may be a read error. The chain has TRBV6-6 and TRBJ2-1, with 13 bases aligning to TRBD2. This CDR3 region has 15 residues. The germline V gene encodes CDR1 MNHNY and CDR2 SVGAGI (reference sequence). With 4 bases clipped from V and 7 bases from J, the junction kept 4 bases outside the gene matches. DNA for the CDR3: TGTGCCAGCAGTTCCCGGACTAGCGGGAGTAATGAGCAGTTCTTC. It codes for CASSSRTSGSNEQFF.